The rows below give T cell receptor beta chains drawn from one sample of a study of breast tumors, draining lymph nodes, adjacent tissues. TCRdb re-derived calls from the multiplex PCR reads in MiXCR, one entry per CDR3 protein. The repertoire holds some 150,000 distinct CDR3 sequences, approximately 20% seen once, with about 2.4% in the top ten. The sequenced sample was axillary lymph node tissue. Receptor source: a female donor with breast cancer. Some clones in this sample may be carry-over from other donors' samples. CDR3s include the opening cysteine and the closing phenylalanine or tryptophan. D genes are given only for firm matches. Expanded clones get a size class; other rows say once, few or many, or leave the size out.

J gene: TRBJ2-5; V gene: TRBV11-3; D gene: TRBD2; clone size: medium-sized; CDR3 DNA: TGTGCCAGCAGTCCGGGACTAGCGGGACAAACCGAGACCCAGTACTTC; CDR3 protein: CASSPGLAGQTETQYF
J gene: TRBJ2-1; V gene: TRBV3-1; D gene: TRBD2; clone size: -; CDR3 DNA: TGTGCCAGCAGACGCGGGACTAGCGTCTGGGTGGGGCAGTTCTTC; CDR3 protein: CASRRGTSVWVGQFF
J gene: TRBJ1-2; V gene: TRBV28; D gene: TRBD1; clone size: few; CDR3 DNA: TGTGCCAGCAGTATCGACAGGGGGAACTATGGCTACACCTTC; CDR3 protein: CASSIDRGNYGYTF
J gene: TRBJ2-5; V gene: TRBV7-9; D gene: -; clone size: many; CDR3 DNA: TGTGCCAGCAGCTTAGCGGGAGGATGGGAGACCCAGTACTTC; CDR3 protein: CASSLAGGWETQYF
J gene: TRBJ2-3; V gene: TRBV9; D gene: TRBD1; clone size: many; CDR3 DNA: TGTGCCAGCAGCCGGGACAGGGACACAGATACGCAGTATTTT; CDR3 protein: CASSRDRDTDTQYF
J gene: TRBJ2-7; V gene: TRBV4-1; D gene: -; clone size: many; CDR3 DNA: TGCGCCAGCAGCGCCTACATAGACCCCTCCTACGAGCAGTACTTC; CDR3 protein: CASSAYIDPSYEQYF
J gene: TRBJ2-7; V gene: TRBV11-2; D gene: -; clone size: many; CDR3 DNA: TGTGCCAGCGGGGGGAATACCTACGAGCAGTACTTC; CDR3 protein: CASGGNTYEQYF
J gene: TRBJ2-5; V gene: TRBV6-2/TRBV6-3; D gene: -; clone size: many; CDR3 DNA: TGTGCCAGCAGTTACGGTAGCGGATACACACAAGAGACCCAGTACTTC; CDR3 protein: CASSYGSGYTQETQYF
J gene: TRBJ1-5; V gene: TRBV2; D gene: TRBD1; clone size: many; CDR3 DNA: TGTGCCAGCAGTAGGGGACAGGGGGCTGTTCAGCCCCAGCATTTT; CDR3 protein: CASSRGQGAVQPQHF
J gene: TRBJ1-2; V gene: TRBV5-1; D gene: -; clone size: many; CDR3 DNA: TGCGCCAGCAGGAGGAGTGACAGCTCGGTGAACTATGGCTACACCTTC; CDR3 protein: CASRRSDSSVNYGYTF
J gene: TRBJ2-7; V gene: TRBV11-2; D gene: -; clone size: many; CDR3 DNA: TGTGCCAGCAGCTTAGAAGGGCGCGAGCAGTACTTC; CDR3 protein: CASSLEGREQYF
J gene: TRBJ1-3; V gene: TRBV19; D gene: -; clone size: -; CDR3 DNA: -; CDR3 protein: CASSMDRVGTGNTINF
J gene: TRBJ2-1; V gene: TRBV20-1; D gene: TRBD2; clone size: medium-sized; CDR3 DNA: TGCAGTGCTACTAGCGGGAGGGCCGCGGAGGAGCAGTTCTTC; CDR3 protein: CSATSGRAAEEQFF
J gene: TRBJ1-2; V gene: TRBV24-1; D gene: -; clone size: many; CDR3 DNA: TGTGCCACCCGGGATTGGGATGGCTACACCTTC; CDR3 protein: CATRDWDGYTF
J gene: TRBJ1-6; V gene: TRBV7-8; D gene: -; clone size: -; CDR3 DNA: TGTGCCAGCAGCTTAGTAACAGGGAGCTCTAATATTCACCCCCCCCACTTT; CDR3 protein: CASSLVTGSSNIHPPHF
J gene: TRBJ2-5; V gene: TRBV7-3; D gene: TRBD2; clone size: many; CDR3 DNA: TGTGCCAGCAGCCACGGACTAGCGGGAGAAGAGACCCAGTACTTC; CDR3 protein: CASSHGLAGEETQYF
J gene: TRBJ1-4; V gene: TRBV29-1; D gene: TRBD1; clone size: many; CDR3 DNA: TGCAGCGCCGGGACAGGCTCTTTAAATGAAAAACTGTTTTTT; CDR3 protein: CSAGTGSLNEKLFF
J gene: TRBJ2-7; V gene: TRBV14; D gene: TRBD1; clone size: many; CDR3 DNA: TGTGCCAGCAGCTCACAGGGGGCGGTCTACGAGCAGTACTTC; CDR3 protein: CASSSQGAVYEQYF
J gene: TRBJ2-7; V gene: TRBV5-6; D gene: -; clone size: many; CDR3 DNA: TGTGCCAGCAGCTTGGGAGGGGATACCTACGAGCAGTACTTC; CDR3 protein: CASSLGGDTYEQYF
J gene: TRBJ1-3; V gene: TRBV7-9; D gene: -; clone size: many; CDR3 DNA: TGTGCCAGCAGCTTCGAGGGCTCTGGAAACACCATATATTTT; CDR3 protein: CASSFEGSGNTIYF
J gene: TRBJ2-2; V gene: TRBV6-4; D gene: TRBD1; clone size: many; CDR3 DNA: TGTGCCAGCCGTGACCCAACAGGGGCGAACACCGGGGAGCTGTTTTTT; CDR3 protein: CASRDPTGANTGELFF
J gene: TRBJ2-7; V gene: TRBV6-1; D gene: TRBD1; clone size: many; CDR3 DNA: TGTGCCAGCAGTGGGTGGGACAGGGGGGCCTACGAGCAGTACTTC; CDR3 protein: CASSGWDRGAYEQYF
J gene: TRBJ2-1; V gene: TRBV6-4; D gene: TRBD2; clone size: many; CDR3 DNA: TGTGCCAGCAGCCGCTCGACCGGGAGGAGAGATGAGCAGTTCTTC; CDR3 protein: CASSRSTGRRDEQFF
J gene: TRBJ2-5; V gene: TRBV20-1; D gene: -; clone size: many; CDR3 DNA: TGCAGTGCAAGGGGGGGAGGGCCGGGAGAGACCCAGTACTTC; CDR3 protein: CSARGGGPGETQYF
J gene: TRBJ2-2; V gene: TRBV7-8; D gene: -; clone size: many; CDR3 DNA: TGTGCCAGCAGCCTATCGGTTGCCGGGGAGCTGTTTTTT; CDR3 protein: CASSLSVAGELFF
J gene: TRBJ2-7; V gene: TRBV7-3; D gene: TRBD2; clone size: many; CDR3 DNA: TGTGCCAGCAGCTTAAATCCAGCGGGAGCCTCCGAGCAGTACTTC; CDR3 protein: CASSLNPAGASEQYF
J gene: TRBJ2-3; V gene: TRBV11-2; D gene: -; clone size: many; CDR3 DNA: TGTGCCAGCAGCAGACAGGGCACAGATACGCAGTATTTT; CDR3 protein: CASSRQGTDTQYF
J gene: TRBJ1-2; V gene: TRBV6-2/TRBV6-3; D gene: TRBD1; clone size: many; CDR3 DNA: TGTGCCAGCAGCCTAGCATCGGACAGGCTGGGGAATGGCTACACCTTC; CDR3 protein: CASSLASDRLGNGYTF
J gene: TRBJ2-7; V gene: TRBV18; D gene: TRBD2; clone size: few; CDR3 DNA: TGTGCCAGCTCACTCCTCGGGACTAGCGGGATCTCCTACGAGCAGTACTTC; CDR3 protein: CASSLLGTSGISYEQYF
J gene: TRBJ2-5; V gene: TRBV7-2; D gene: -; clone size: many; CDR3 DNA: TGTGCCAGCAGCTTAGATTGGGGGCGGCCGTGGGAGACCCAGTACTTC; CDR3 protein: CASSLDWGRPWETQYF
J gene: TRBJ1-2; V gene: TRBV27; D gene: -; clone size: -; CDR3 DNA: TGTGCCAGCAGTCCATATACAGGGCGGGTCTATGGCTACACCTTC; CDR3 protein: CASSPYTGRVYGYTF
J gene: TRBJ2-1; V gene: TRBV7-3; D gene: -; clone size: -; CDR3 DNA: TGTGCCAGCACCCGACACCATCGGGACTCTAGCTCCTACAATGAGCAGTTCTTC; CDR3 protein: CASTRHHRDSSSYNEQFF
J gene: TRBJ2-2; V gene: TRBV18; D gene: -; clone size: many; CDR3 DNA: TGTGCCAGCTCACCAGGCCGGGGGCGGACCGGGGAGCTGTTTTTT; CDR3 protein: CASSPGRGRTGELFF
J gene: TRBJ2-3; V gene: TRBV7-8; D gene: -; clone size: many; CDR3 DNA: TGTGCCAGCAGCTTCGGAGATACGCAGTATTTT; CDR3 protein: CASSFGDTQYF
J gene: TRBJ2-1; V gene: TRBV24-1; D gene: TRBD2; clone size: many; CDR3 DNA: TGTGCCACCAGTGGGGGAAGCGGGAGGGGATACAATGAGCAGTTCTTC; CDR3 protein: CATSGGSGRGYNEQFF
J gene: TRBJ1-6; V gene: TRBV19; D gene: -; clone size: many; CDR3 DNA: TGTGCCAGTAGTCGGTCAGGGGCATTGTCACCCCTCCACTTT; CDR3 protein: CASSRSGALSPLHF
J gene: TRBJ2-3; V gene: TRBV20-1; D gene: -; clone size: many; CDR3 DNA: TGCAGTGCTGCAAAACTAGTGACGCAGTATTTT; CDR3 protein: CSAAKLVTQYF
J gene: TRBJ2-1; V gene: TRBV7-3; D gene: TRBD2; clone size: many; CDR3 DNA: TGTGCCAGCAGGTTACTAGCGGGAGCGTACAATGAGCAGTTCTTC; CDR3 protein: CASRLLAGAYNEQFF
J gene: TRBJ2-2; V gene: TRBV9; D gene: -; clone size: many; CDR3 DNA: TGTGCCAGCAGCGTAAGAGCGGTCACCGGGGAGCTGTTTTTT; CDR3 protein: CASSVRAVTGELFF
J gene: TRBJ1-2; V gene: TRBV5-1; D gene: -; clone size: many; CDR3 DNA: TGCGCCAGCAGCTTGGTCACAGCCGGGGCGTATGGCTACACCTTC; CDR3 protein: CASSLVTAGAYGYTF
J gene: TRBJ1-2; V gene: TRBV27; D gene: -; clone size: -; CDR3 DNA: TGTGCCAGCAGAGGGACTGGCTTAGGGGGCTACACCTTC; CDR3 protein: CASRGTGLGGYTF
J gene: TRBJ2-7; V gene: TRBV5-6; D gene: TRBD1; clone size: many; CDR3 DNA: TGTGCCAGCAGCCCGGCCTCGACAGGGGGGTACGAGCAGTACTTC; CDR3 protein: CASSPASTGGYEQYF
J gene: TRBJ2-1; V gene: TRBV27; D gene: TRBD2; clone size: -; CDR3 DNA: TGTGGCAGAACCCCTATAGCGGGAAATAACAATGAGCAGTTCTTC; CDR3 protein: CGRTPIAGNNNEQFF
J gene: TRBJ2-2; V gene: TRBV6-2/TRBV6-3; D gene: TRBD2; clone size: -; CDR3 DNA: TGTGCCAGCAGCAGACTAGCGGGAGAGATCGGGGAGCTGTTTTTT; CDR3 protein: CASSRLAGEIGELFF
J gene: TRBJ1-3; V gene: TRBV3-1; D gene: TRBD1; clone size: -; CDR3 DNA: TGTGCCGGCAGTAAGGACAGGCGATCTGGAAACACCATATATTTT; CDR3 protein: CAGSKDRRSGNTIYF
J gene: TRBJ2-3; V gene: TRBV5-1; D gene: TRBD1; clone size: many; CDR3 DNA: TGCGCCAGCAGCCCCAGGGGACAGGGGTCTGATACGCAGTATTTT; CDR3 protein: CASSPRGQGSDTQYF
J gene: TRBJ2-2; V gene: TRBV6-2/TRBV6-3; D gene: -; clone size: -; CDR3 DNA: TGTGCCAGCAGGCCTTGGCTAGCGAGCACCGGGGAGCTGTTTTTT; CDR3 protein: CASRPWLASTGELFF
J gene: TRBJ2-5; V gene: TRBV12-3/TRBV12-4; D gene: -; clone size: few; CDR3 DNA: TGTGCCAGCAGTCTTACCCAAGGGGGGAGGTCCCAAGAGACCCAGTACTTC; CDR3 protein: CASSLTQGGRSQETQYF
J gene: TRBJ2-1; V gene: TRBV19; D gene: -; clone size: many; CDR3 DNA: TGTGCCGGAGGGGGTAGGTCCTACAATGAGCAGTTCTTC; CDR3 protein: CAGGGRSYNEQFF
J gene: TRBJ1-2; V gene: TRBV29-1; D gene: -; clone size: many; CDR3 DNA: TGCAGCGTCCGAGACTATGGCTACACCTTC; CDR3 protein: CSVRDYGYTF
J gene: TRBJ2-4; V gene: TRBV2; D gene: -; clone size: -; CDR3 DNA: TGTGCCAGCAGTGAAGAGTGGGGGTTGGCCGAAAACATTCAGTACTTC; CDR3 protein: CASSEEWGLAENIQYF
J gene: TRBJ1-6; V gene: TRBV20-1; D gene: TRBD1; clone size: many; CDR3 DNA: TGCAGTGCAAGACCCACAGGGGAGGGTTATTCACCCCTCCACTTT; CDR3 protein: CSARPTGEGYSPLHF
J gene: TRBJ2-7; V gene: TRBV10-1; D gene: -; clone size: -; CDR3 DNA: TGCGCCAGCAGTGAGGGGGGACCCTACTACGAGCAGTACTTC; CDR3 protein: CASSEGGPYYEQYF
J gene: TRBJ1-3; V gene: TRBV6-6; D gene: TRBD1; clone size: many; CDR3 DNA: TGTGCCAGCAGAACGACAGGGGTCTCTGGAAACACCATATATTTT; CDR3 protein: CASRTTGVSGNTIYF
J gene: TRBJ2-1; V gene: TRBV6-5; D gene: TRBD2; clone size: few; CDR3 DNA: TGTGCCAGCAGTCCGGGGACTAGCGGGAGTATCTTCTTC; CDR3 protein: CASSPGTSGSIFF
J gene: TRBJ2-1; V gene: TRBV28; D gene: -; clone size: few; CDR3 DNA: TGTGCCAGCAAAAGCCTCGGGGAATCCTACAATGAGCAGTTCTTC; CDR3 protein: CASKSLGESYNEQFF